Each of the 7 T cell receptor beta chains below was sequenced from the same sample in a study of T-cell reconstitution after alpha-beta-depleted transplantation in children. Construction of the TCRbeta library involved unique molecular identifiers. TCRdb independently ran MiXCR on the PCR reads; one entry per CDR3 protein. The table has about 72,000 distinct CDR3 sequences, about 6.7% seen once. The sequencing used PBMCs from the stem cell graft donor, collected from the stem cell graft. These receptors came from a human donor who donated a stem cell graft to a child with acute lymphoblastic leukemia.

This clonotype was counted ten times or more. J is TRBJ1-1 and V is TRBV7-2, with D perhaps matching TRBD1 (6 bases). V was pared by 1 base and J by 3 bases, with 12 bases between. CDR1 and CDR2 (germline): SGHTA, FQGNSA. The CDR3 length is 15 residues. This CDR3 reads CASSLEDSPDTEAFF. The CDR3 DNA reads TGTGCCAGCAGCTTAGAGGACAGTCCAGACACTGAAGCTTTCTTT. Filled out from reference TRBV7-2 and TRBJ1-1, the complete variable domain reads GAGVSQSPSNKVTEKGKDVELRCDPISGHTALYWYRQSLGQGLEFLIYFQGNSAPDKSGLPSDRFSAERTGGSVSTLTIQRTQQEDSAVYLCASSLEDSPDTEAFFGQGTRLTVV.

This clonotype was detected a few times. The V gene is TRBV5-5, the J gene TRBJ2-2, with a possible D match to TRBD1 (5 bases). Germline-derived CDR1 and CDR2 are SGHKS and YYEKEE (reference sequence). V dropped 1 base and J dropped 0 bases, with 19 bases sitting between them. The CDR3 consists of 19 residues. This CDR3 is CASSLRVQGGLANTGELFF. The CDR3 DNA reads TGTGCCAGCAGCTTGCGGGTCCAGGGCGGCCTCGCGAACACCGGGGAGCTGTTTTTT.

In its sample, this clonotype was seen many times. The rearrangement uses TRBV20-1 and TRBJ2-1, with D maybe TRBD1 (5 bases). Germline CDR1 is DFQATT and CDR2 is SNEGSKA (reference sequence). The CDR3 spans 13 residues. With 0 bases removed from V and 6 bases from J, the gap between germline ends came to 9 bases. The DNA for the CDR3 is TGCAGTGCTAGAGAGGGGCAGGTCAATGAGCAGTTCTTC. The encoded protein is CSAREGQVNEQFF.

This chain links TRBV23-1 with TRBJ2-1, with D hard to call. TRBV23-1 has ORF status, its function being uncertain. V was clipped by 2 bases and J by 0 bases, with 5 bases between them. The CDR3 sequence is 14 residues long. The CDR3 coding sequence is TGCGCCAGCAGTCAAATGGGCTCCTACAATGAGCAGTTCTTC. Translating it yields CASSQMGSYNEQFF.

This clonotype has at least ten counts. The chain is built from TRBV12-3 or TRBV12-4 and TRBJ2-1; 10 nucleotides line up with TRBD2. The CDR3 is 15 amino acids. The V and J ends lost 4 bases and 5 bases, in that order; junction bases with no gene match: 5. The CDR3 DNA is TGTGCCAGCAGTTGGAGGACTAGCGGCAACAATGAGCAGTTCTTC. As protein: CASSWRTSGNNEQFF.

This clonotype was seen many times. This chain joins TRBV4-3 and TRBJ2-2, with 10 positions matching TRBD2. The CDR3 consists of 16 residues. The germline V gene encodes CDR1 LGHNA and CDR2 YSLEER. V lost 4 bases to trimming and J lost 4 bases; unmatched junction nucleotides: 6. The CDR3: CASSPRRTSGTGELFF. The CDR3 DNA follows: TGCGCCAGCAGCCCCCGCCGGACTAGCGGCACCGGGGAGCTGTTTTTT.

This clonotype appeared many times. The genes are TRBV29-1 and TRBJ2-1; 13 positions match TRBD2. The V gene end was trimmed by 3 bases and the J gene end by 8 bases; junction bases not matched to a gene: 7. This CDR3 has 15 amino acids. The germline CDR1 and CDR2 sequences are SQVTM and ANQGSEA. CDR3 in amino acids: CSVDPGLAGVHEQFF. Written as DNA, the CDR3 is TGCAGCGTTGACCCCGGACTAGCGGGAGTTCATGAGCAGTTCTTC.